This TCR beta chain was identified during a study of OX40 agonist ivuxolimab in advanced cancers. Turning to the study itself: Patients were given ivuxolimab, an antibody that agonizes OX40 (CD134).

Clones were read by immunoSEQ multiplex PCR, and TCRdb kept only the in-frame ones, dropping some. The repertoire has about 73,000 clones, approximately 90% of them found once; the top ten carry roughly 0.5%. The CDR3 spans 16 residues. Germline CDR1 SSHAT, CDR2 FNYEAQ (reference sequence). Study conclusions and caveats: Also showing low normalized T-cell clonal expansion were some of the nonresponders. Blood T cells, both CD4+ and CD8+, expanded clonally by week 6 at 0.1 to 3.0 mg/kg.

Details on this clone: Its antigen is currently unknown. The junction differs from germline at one of its ends, possibly a read error.

Baseline, cycle 4 day 1, and cycle 7 day 1 were the blood sampling points. The TCR sequence derives from an adult with an advanced solid tumor such as melanoma, head and neck, liver or kidney cancer. V and J are TRBV7-7 and TRBJ2-1; D possibly corresponds to TRBD2 (7 bases). This sample comprised CD4+ or CD8+ T cells sorted from blood, obtained in a trial of the OX40 agonist ivuxolimab. CDR3 nucleotides: TGTGCTAGCAGCGCCAGGAGAGGGGGGGGCTACAATGAGCAGTTCTTC. Encoded protein: CASSARRGGGYNEQFF.